The 27 T cell receptor beta chains below all came from one sample that was sequenced in a study of graft-versus-host responses after intestinal transplantation. Method: immunoSEQ multiplex PCR; TCRdb's copy keeps in-frame clones and lacks some. This repertoire shows more than 50,000 clones, around 91% found once; its top ten account for approximately 2.9%. The sequencing here drew on PBMCs, taken roughly 120 days after intestinal transplantation. The receptors were gathered from a human patient who received an intestinal transplant, so some T cells may come from the graft donor.

The rearrangement joins TRBV19 to TRBJ2-3, with D unresolved. Trimming shortened V by 4 bases and J by 2 bases, and 7 bases separated the two germline ends. This CDR3 has 13 residues. Germline V gene sequence: CDR1 LNHDA, CDR2 SQIVND (reference sequence). The DNA for the CDR3 is TGTGCCAGTAGTACTCGGTACACAGATACGCAGTATTTT. Amino acids: CASSTRYTDTQYF.

The rearrangement links TRBV19 to TRBJ2-3; 10 bases agree with TRBD1. This CDR3 contains 13 residues. Germline CDR1 reads LNHDA; CDR2 reads SQIVND (reference sequence). Germline trimming cut 9 bases from V and 4 bases from J; bases unmatched to any gene: 4. The CDR3 sequence is CASRTGGSDTQYF. CDR3 coding DNA: TGTGCCAGCCGGACAGGGGGTTCAGATACGCAGTATTTT.

The chain carries TRBV2 and TRBJ1-2; D uncertain. Germline CDR1 is SNHLY and CDR2 is FYNNEI. The CDR3 is made up of 16 amino acids. The ends were cut back, 6 bases at V and 6 bases at J, with 23 bases in the middle. Here the CDR3 DNA reads TGTGCCAGCAGGGACCTGCGAGGGCTTGGGCAGGATGGCTACACCTTC. Translated, it gives CASRDLRGLGQDGYTF.

This clone is a singleton in its sample. The chain links TRBV5-8 to TRBJ1-2; D not resolved. Per the germline V gene, CDR1 is SGHTS and CDR2 is YDEGEE. This CDR3 spans 16 amino acids. V gave up 0 bases and J gave up 6 bases, with 18 bases separating them. The CDR3 is CASSLAGQEGSDGYTF. The CDR3 region has the DNA TGTGCCAGCAGCTTGGCCGGCCAAGAAGGGTCAGATGGCTACACCTTC.

The rearrangement joins TRBV5-8 to TRBJ1-6, with a possible D match to TRBD1 (5 bases). The V end was cut by 1 base, the J end by 7 bases, with 12 bases between. Germline CDR1 and CDR2: SGHTS and YDEGEE. The CDR3 runs to 15 residues. In nucleotides, the CDR3 is TGTGCCAGCAGCTTGTTTGGGACTCCAAATTCACCCCTCCACTTT. This gives the protein CASSLFGTPNSPLHF.

The V call is TRBV7-9, the J call TRBJ1-3, with D tentatively TRBD1 (6 bases). The germline CDR1 and CDR2 sequences are SEHNR and FQNEAQ (reference sequence). The CDR3 covers 12 residues. The ends were cut back, 4 bases at V and 10 bases at J, with 11 bases in the middle. CDR3 nucleotides: TGTGCCAGCAGCTACAACAGGGTTACCATATATTTT. Its protein is CASSYNRVTIYF.

V usage is TRBV28 and J usage is TRBJ2-1; 8 bases match TRBD1. V was clipped by 6 bases and J by 3 bases; unmatched bases: 13. The CDR3 has 17 amino acids. Germline CDR1 reads MDHEN; CDR2 reads SYDVKM. CDR3 sequence reads: CASRRISAGTGYNEQFF. Written as DNA, the CDR3 is TGTGCCAGCAGAAGAATCAGCGCCGGGACAGGCTACAATGAGCAGTTCTTC.

This clone has a handful of counts. The CDR3: CATSRDLSGPGAPLHF. DNA of the CDR3: TGTGCCACCAGCAGAGATCTCAGTGGCCCAGGCGCACCCCTCCACTTT. The rearrangement joins TRBV15 to TRBJ1-6; no clear D gene. The CDR3 has 16 amino acids. V lost 0 bases, J lost 11 bases, and 17 bases lay in between. Germline loops: CDR1 LNHNV, CDR2 YYDKDF (reference sequence).

This chain links TRBV2 with TRBJ1-5; D gene unclear. The CDR3 extends over 14 amino acids. V gave up 6 bases and J gave up 4 bases, with 13 bases separating them. Germline-derived CDR1 and CDR2 are SNHLY and FYNNEI. CDR3 sequence: CASRPVVLNQPQHF. CDR3 coding DNA: TGTGCCAGCAGGCCGGTCGTACTAAATCAGCCCCAGCATTTT. Combining the CDR3 with reference TRBV2 and TRBJ1-5 gives the whole variable domain EPEVTQTPSHQVTQMGQEVILRCVPISNHLYFYWYRQILGQKVEFLVSFYNNEISEKSEIFDDQFSVERPDGSNFTLKIRSTKLEDSAMYFCASRPVVLNQPQHFGDGTRLSIL.

This clone appeared a single time. The genes are TRBV19 and TRBJ2-1; 7 nucleotides line up with TRBD1. Germline V gene lookup returns CDR1 LNHDA and CDR2 SQIVND (reference sequence). The CDR3 covers 13 residues. J gave up 6 bases and V 5 bases, and 4 bases lay outside the gene matches. The CDR3 bases are TGTGCCAGTAGTCATGGACAGGTCAATGAGCAGTTCTTC. Encoded protein: CASSHGQVNEQFF.

This clone showed up just once. The chain employs TRBV28 and TRBJ1-2; D unclear. V lost 6 bases and J 5 bases, leaving 13 bases between the germline ends. The CDR3 loop spans 13 amino acids. The germline V gene has CDR1 MDHEN and CDR2 SYDVKM. CDR3 sequence reads: CASSPLAVYGYTF. For the CDR3, the DNA is TGTGCCAGCAGCCCACTGGCGGTATATGGCTACACCTTC.

The chain carries TRBV28 and TRBJ1-4; possible D gene TRBD1, 5 bases. The CDR3 is 15 residues long. Trimming pared 8 bases from V and 7 bases from J, leaving 20 bases between. Germline V CDR1 and CDR2: MDHEN, SYDVKM. The CDR3 DNA is TGTGCCAGCCACCGGGGGGATTTTGGCGGTGAAAAACTGTTTTTT. Its translation: CASHRGDFGGEKLFF.

The rearrangement uses TRBV5-4 and TRBJ1-2, with 10 bases identical to TRBD1. This CDR3 region has 15 residues. From germline, CDR1 is SGHNT and CDR2 YYREEE (reference sequence). V was pared by 4 bases and J by 5 bases, with 8 bases of the junction left unmatched. The CDR3 DNA reads TGTGCCAGCAGCCCTCCGGGACAGGGGCTTTATGGCTACACCTTC. Amino acid sequence: CASSPPGQGLYGYTF.

The chain employs TRBV6-1 and TRBJ1-3, with D possibly being TRBD1 (6 bases). The CDR3 is 14 residues long. The germline CDR1 and CDR2 sequences are MNHNS and SASEGT. V lost 7 bases to trimming and J lost 4 bases, with 14 bases between them. The CDR3 protein is CASTYRDDGNTIYF. In DNA, the CDR3 is TGTGCCAGCACCTACAGGGATGACGGAAACACCATATATTTT.

The V gene is TRBV6-5, the J gene TRBJ2-7; 7 positions match TRBD2. The V and J ends lost 0 bases and 6 bases, in that order; junction bases with no gene match: 5. Germline loops: CDR1 MNHEY, CDR2 SVGAGI. The CDR3 sequence is 14 residues long. DNA for the CDR3: TGTGCCAGCAGTTACTCGAGACTAGCCCCCGAGCAGTACTTC. Translated: CASSYSRLAPEQYF.

This clone was recorded once. The CDR3 loop is CASSYSRNYGYTF. DNA for the CDR3: TGTGCCAGCAGTTACTCTCGTAACTATGGCTACACCTTC. This chain links TRBV6-5 with TRBJ1-2; D remains unclear. Germline values: CDR1 MNHEY, CDR2 SVGAGI. The CDR3 has 13 residues. V dropped 0 bases and J dropped 1 base, with 3 bases sitting between them.

This clone occurred once. The rearrangement joins TRBV7-9 to TRBJ1-1; D unresolved. Trimming cost V 1 base and J 1 base, with 7 bases left between them. Looked up from germline, CDR1 is SEHNR and CDR2 is FQNEAQ (reference sequence). There are 14 residues in the CDR3. The chain's CDR3 is CASSLDRANTEAFF. CDR3 DNA: TGTGCCAGCAGCTTAGATCGAGCGAACACTGAAGCTTTCTTT. Complete variable domain (other parts from reference TRBV7-9 and TRBJ1-1): DTGVSQNPRHKITKRGQNVTFRCDPISEHNRLYWYRQTLGQGPEFLTYFQNEAQLEKSRLLSDRFSAERPKGSFSTLEIQRTEQGDSAMYLCASSLDRANTEAFFGQGTRLTVV.

The J gene is TRBJ2-3, the V gene TRBV5-6; possible D gene TRBD1, 7 bases. Germline-derived CDR1 and CDR2 are SGHDT and YYEEEE. This CDR3 comprises 15 residues. V lost 1 base, J lost 4 bases, and 13 bases lay in between. In nucleotides, the CDR3 is TGTGCCAGCAGCTTGCAGGGGGACTCGGCAGATACGCAGTATTTT. As protein: CASSLQGDSADTQYF.

The V and J genes are TRBV28 and TRBJ2-4, with D hard to call. The V gene's germline CDR1 is MDHEN and CDR2 SYDVKM. V dropped 6 bases and J dropped 2 bases, with 11 bases sitting between them. The CDR3 extends over 14 amino acids. The CDR3: CASSTALTKNIQYF. In DNA, the CDR3 is TGTGCCAGCAGCACGGCGCTAACCAAAAACATTCAGTACTTC.

The chain combines TRBV18 with TRBJ2-4; 9 nucleotides match TRBD2. CDR3 length equals 15 residues. CDR1 and CDR2 (germline): KGHSH, LQKENI. The V gene end was trimmed by 0 bases and the J gene end by 9 bases; junction bases not matched to a gene: 6. The CDR3: CASSPPASGAGIQYF. CDR3 DNA sequence: TGTGCCAGCTCACCACCCGCTAGCGGGGCAGGCATTCAGTACTTC.

V gene TRBV7-9 combines with J gene TRBJ2-2; D gene uncertain. Trimming removed 3 bases from V and 1 base from J, with 9 bases in between. Germline V gene data show CDR1 as SEHNR and CDR2 as FQNEAQ (reference sequence). The CDR3 runs to 15 residues. CDR3 coding DNA: TGTGCCAGCAGCTTCGGTCGGGTGAACACCGGGGAGCTGTTTTTT. Amino acid sequence: CASSFGRVNTGELFF.

V is TRBV6-1 and J is TRBJ2-7; D could derive from TRBD1 or TRBD2 (5 bases each). The V and J ends lost 10 bases and 3 bases respectively, with 19 bases between them. From germline, CDR1 is MNHNS and CDR2 SASEGT. The CDR3 spans 14 residues. CDR3 sequence reads: CATKLGTGHYEQYF. The DNA of the CDR3 is TGTGCCACCAAGCTCGGGACCGGTCACTACGAGCAGTACTTC.

V usage is TRBV6-1 and J usage is TRBJ1-4; D may be TRBD1 (6 bases). Germline V gene data show CDR1 as MNHNS and CDR2 as SASEGT. Trimming left V 8 bases short and J 7 bases short, with 14 bases between. The length of the CDR3 is 13 residues. The DNA for the CDR3 is TGTGCCAGCGGACAGTCCCACCTTGAAAAACTGTTTTTT. Protein sequence: CASGQSHLEKLFF.

The V and J genes are TRBV29-1 and TRBJ2-1; no clear D. From germline, CDR1 is SQVTM and CDR2 ANQGSEA. The CDR3 has 11 amino acids. The V and J ends lost 3 bases and 7 bases respectively, with 7 bases between them. This CDR3 is CSVDLGNEQFF. DNA of the CDR3: TGCAGCGTTGACCTCGGGAATGAGCAGTTCTTC.

The table lists this clone with a few counts. This CDR3 is CAWSGSNRGSPLHF. The CDR3 DNA is TGTGCCTGGAGTGGAAGCAACAGGGGTTCACCCCTCCACTTT. The gene calls are TRBV30 and TRBJ1-6; 7 bases agree with TRBD1. The length of the CDR3 is 14 residues. Germline trimming cut 1 base from V and 9 bases from J; bases unmatched to any gene: 6. CDR1 and CDR2 from the germline V gene are GTSNPN and SVGIG (reference sequence).

J is TRBJ2-3 and V is TRBV18; D might be TRBD2 (6 bases). The CDR3 extends over 16 amino acids. Trimming cost V 2 bases and J 6 bases, with 18 bases left between them. CDR1 is KGHSH, CDR2 LQKENI, per germline. The CDR3 sequence is CASSPGSGSVGDTQYF. CDR3 DNA: TGTGCCAGCTCACCAGGAAGCGGGTCGGTGGGGGATACGCAGTATTTT.

V gene TRBV2 combines with J gene TRBJ2-7, with D possibly matching TRBD1 (6 bases). This CDR3 is built from 14 residues. V was clipped by 7 bases and J by 0 bases, with 13 bases between them. CDR1 and CDR2 from the germline V gene are SNHLY and FYNNEI. CDR3 sequence (DNA): TGTGCCAGCACTCGGGACACCAACTCCTACGAGCAGTACTTC. Its protein is CASTRDTNSYEQYF.